Presented here are 16 T cell receptor beta chains from one specimen sequenced in a study of cytomegalovirus exposure and HLA in healthy donors. The PCR contained 60 Vbeta and 13 Jbeta primers. Sequencing used immunoSEQ multiplex PCR; TCRdb keeps in-frame clones, though not all of them. The sample lists around 180,000 clones; 81% were seen once. The sequencing sample was made of PBMCs. The receptors were sampled from a man aged 18 to 35 in good health and CMV-seronegative.

The chain is built from TRBV11-2 and TRBJ2-1, with 10 bases that match TRBD2. The trim removed 1 base at V and 6 bases at J, leaving 3 bases unmatched. The germline V gene encodes CDR1 SGHAT and CDR2 FQNNGV. This CDR3 is 15 amino acids long. CDR3 DNA sequence: TGTGCCAGCAGCTTAGCTCTAGCGGGAGCCAATGAGCAGTTCTTC. Its translation is CASSLALAGANEQFF.

The chain joins TRBV27 to TRBJ1-1, with 11 bases aligning to TRBD1. CDR1 MNHEY and CDR2 SMNVEV come from the germline V gene (reference sequence). CDR3 length: 15 amino acids. V lost 5 bases and J lost 4; bases outside the gene matches: 6. The CDR3 reads CASSVSGTGGTEAFF. The CDR3 DNA reads as TGTGCCAGCAGTGTCTCCGGGACAGGGGGCACTGAAGCTTTCTTT.

This clone appeared a few times. The chain links TRBV14 to TRBJ1-2, with D perhaps matching TRBD1 (5 bases). Germline assignment: CDR1 SGHDN and CDR2 FVKESK. CDR3 size: 13 residues. The germline V and J ends were trimmed by 6 bases and 4 bases, with 12 bases remaining between them. The chain's CDR3 is CASSPGISYGYTF. The CDR3 bases are TGTGCCAGCAGTCCAGGGATTTCCTATGGCTACACCTTC.

The V and J genes are TRBV9 and TRBJ1-1; maybe TRBD1 (6 bases). V was clipped by 3 bases and J by 3 bases, with 12 bases between them. The CDR3 extends over 14 amino acids. The germline V gene encodes CDR1 SGDLS and CDR2 YYNGEE. The CDR3 DNA reads TGTGCCAGCAGCGCCCCAGGGGCACACACTGAAGCTTTCTTT. This encodes CASSAPGAHTEAFF. The whole variable domain, remainder taken from reference TRBV9 and TRBJ1-1, is DSGVTQTPKHLITATGQRVTLRCSPRSGDLSVYWYQQSLDQGLQFLIQYYNGEERAKGNILERFSAQQFPDLHSELNLSSLELGDSALYFCASSAPGAHTEAFFGQGTRLTVV.

The rearrangement joins TRBV7-3 to TRBJ2-1, with 7 bases fitting TRBD2. Unmatched junction bases numbered 7, after V lost 1 base and J lost 7 bases. The germline gives CDR1 SGHTA, CDR2 FQGTGA. The CDR3 covers 15 residues. The DNA for the CDR3 is TGTGCCAGCAGCTTAAAGGGGCGGGAGAGAAATGAGCAGTTCTTC. It translates to CASSLKGRERNEQFF.

This chain uses TRBV5-6 with TRBJ2-3; D possibly corresponds to TRBD1 (6 bases). This CDR3 contains 17 residues. V was shortened by 2 bases and J by 7 bases, with 23 bases between the two germline ends. Germline CDR1 SGHDT, CDR2 YYEEEE. CDR3 loop: CASSFETQGISWNTQYF. Written as DNA, the CDR3 is TGTGCCAGCAGCTTTGAGACACAGGGTATCAGTTGGAATACGCAGTATTTT.

In this sample, this clone turned up once. CDR3 nucleotides: TGTGCCAGCAGCTTCCCTAACACAGGGGAAGGGTACACCGGGGAGCTGTTTTTT. It codes for CASSFPNTGEGYTGELFF. The J gene is TRBJ2-2, the V gene TRBV11-2; TRBD1 aligns across 7 bases. The V gene end was trimmed by 3 bases and the J gene end by 3 bases; junction bases not matched to a gene: 13. Germline V lookup: CDR1 SGHAT, CDR2 FQNNGV. CDR3 length equals 18 residues.

The V and J genes are TRBV4-3 and TRBJ2-1, with TRBD1 matching 8 bases. The junction had 11 bases not matched to a gene; V was cut back by 0 bases and J by 4 bases. The CDR3 covers 18 residues. Germline V gene sequence: CDR1 LGHNA, CDR2 YSLEER. CDR3: CASSQDVPAGQAYNEQFF. The CDR3 nucleotides read TGCGCCAGCAGCCAAGATGTTCCCGCGGGACAGGCTTACAATGAGCAGTTCTTC.

The V gene is TRBV5-4, the J gene TRBJ2-3; 8 bases align to TRBD2. The trim removed 3 bases at V and 8 bases at J, leaving 8 bases unmatched. Germline CDR1 reads SGHNT; CDR2 reads YYREEE (reference sequence). This CDR3 is built from 14 residues. The CDR3 here is CASSSGLARATQYF. DNA of the CDR3: TGTGCCAGCAGCTCCGGACTAGCTAGGGCTACGCAGTATTTT.

This clone was counted between two and nine times. The chain couples TRBV6-1 to TRBJ2-6; D not certain. The CDR3 contains 16 residues. Per the germline V gene, CDR1 is MNHNS and CDR2 is SASEGT. V dropped 1 base and J dropped 0 bases, with 7 bases sitting between them. The CDR3 sequence is CASSEEIGSGANVLTF. The CDR3 nucleotides read TGTGCCAGCAGTGAAGAAATCGGCTCTGGGGCCAACGTCCTGACTTTC.

This clone was observed a few times. This chain joins TRBV5-4 and TRBJ2-1, with 14 bases that match TRBD2. With V trimmed by 4 bases and J by 6 bases, 3 bases remained unmatched. Germline V gene data show CDR1 as SGHNT and CDR2 as YYREEE (reference sequence). The CDR3 covers 15 residues. The CDR3 region has the DNA TGTGCCAGCAGCGGGACTAGCGGGAGAGGCAATGAGCAGTTCTTC. As protein: CASSGTSGRGNEQFF.

This clone has just one count. The rearrangement links TRBV5-8 to TRBJ2-7, with D unclear. V gave up 0 bases and J gave up 2 bases, with 9 bases separating them. There are 14 residues in the CDR3. Looked up from germline, CDR1 is SGHTS and CDR2 is YDEGEE. Written as DNA, the CDR3 is TGTGCCAGCAGCTTGGGCCGGAGTACCTACGAGCAGTACTTC. As protein: CASSLGRSTYEQYF.

The table lists this clone with a count of one. The chain uses TRBV7-9 and TRBJ1-5; perhaps TRBD1 as D (6 bases). Per germline, CDR1 SEHNR and CDR2 FQNEAQ (reference sequence). V was clipped by 5 bases and J by 4 bases, with 9 bases between them. The CDR3 length is 13 residues. CDR3 sequence reads: CASSIGQNQPQHF. For the CDR3, the DNA is TGTGCCAGCAGCATAGGACAGAATCAGCCCCAGCATTTT.

This clone appeared once. V and J are TRBV2 and TRBJ2-3; 12 nucleotides agree with TRBD2. The ends lost 8 bases at V and 6 bases at J; junction bases unmatched: 6. Germline V lookup: CDR1 SNHLY, CDR2 FYNNEI. This CDR3 spans 14 amino acids. The CDR3 nucleotides read TGTGCCAGCCGACTAGCGGGAGTCGCGGATACGCAGTATTTT. Translation: CASRLAGVADTQYF.

The rearrangement uses TRBV29-1 and TRBJ2-3, with 7 bases that match TRBD1. CDR1 and CDR2 from the germline V gene are SQVTM and ANQGSEA. The CDR3 length is 13 residues. Unmatched junction bases numbered 6, after V lost 3 bases and J lost 6 bases. For the CDR3, the DNA is TGCAGCGTTGATAGAACAGGGGCCGATACGCAGTATTTT. Protein product: CSVDRTGADTQYF.

Concerning this clone itself: A read error may account for a junction end that differs from germline. The J gene is TRBJ2-1, the V gene TRBV5-1, with 9 nucleotides matching TRBD2. This CDR3 is 15 amino acids long. CDR1 and CDR2 (germline): SGHRS, YFSETQ. The CDR3 DNA is TGCGCCAGCACTTCTCGTCTAGCGGGATACAGTGAGCAGTTCTTC. This gives the protein CASTSRLAGYSEQFF.